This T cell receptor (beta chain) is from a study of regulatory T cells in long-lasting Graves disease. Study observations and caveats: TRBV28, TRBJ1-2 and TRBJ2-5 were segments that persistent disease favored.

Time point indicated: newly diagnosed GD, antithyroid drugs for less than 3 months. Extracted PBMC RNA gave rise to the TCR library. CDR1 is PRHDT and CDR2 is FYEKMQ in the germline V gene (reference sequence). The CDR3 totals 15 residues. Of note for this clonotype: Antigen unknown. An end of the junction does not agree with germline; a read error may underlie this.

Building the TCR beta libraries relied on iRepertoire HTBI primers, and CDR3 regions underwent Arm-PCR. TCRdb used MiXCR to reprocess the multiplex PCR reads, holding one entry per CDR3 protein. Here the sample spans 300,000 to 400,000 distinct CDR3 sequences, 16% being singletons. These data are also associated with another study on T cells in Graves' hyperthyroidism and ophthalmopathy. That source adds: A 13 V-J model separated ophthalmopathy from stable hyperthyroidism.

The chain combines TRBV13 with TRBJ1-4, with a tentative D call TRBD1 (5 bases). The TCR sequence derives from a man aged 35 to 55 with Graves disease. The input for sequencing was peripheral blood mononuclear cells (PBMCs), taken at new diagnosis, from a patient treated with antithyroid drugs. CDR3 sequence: CASSYSGRVAEKPFF. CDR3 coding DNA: TGTGCCAGCAGTTACTCGGGCAGGGTTGCTGAAAAACCGTTTTTT.